Presented here are 18 T cell receptor beta chains from one specimen sequenced in a study of CD8 T cells in ankylosing spondylitis. A single record per CDR3 protein comes from TCRdb applying MiXCR to the 5' RACE reads. Of around 210,000 distinct CDR3 sequences in the sample, 8.2% were seen once. Sequenced sample: blood, either unsorted or a sorted T cell fraction (not recorded which). The source of these receptors is a female donor with ankylosing spondylitis or in good health (not recorded which).

About this clonotype itself: One end of the junction fails to match germline, which may point to a read error. This chain's CDR3 is CASSLGGDGYDYTF. The CDR3 DNA is TGTGCCAGCAGCTTAGGAGGGGACGGCTATGACTACACCTTC. The genes are TRBV7-6 and TRBJ1-2; D possibly corresponds to TRBD1 (5 bases). CDR3 size: 14 residues. CDR1 and CDR2 (germline): SGHVS, FNYEAQ. The variable domain in full, completed from reference TRBV7-6 and TRBJ1-2, reads GAGVSQSPRYKVTKRGQDVALRCDPISGHVSLYWYRQALGQGPEFLTYFNYEAQQDKSGLPNDRFSAERPEGSISTLTIQRTEQRDSAMYRCASSLGGDGYDYTFGSGTRLTVV.

Ten or more counts support this clonotype. This chain connects TRBV10-3 to TRBJ2-3; D possibly corresponds to TRBD2 (5 bases). CDR1 and CDR2 (germline): ENHRY, SYGVKD. V lost 10 bases to trimming and J lost 5 bases, with 16 bases between them. CDR3 length: 13 residues. The CDR3 sequence: CATSLSRGDTQYF. CDR3 in DNA: TGTGCCACCTCTCTCTCCCGGGGAGATACGCAGTATTTT.

This clonotype was picked up many times. The chain couples TRBV27 to TRBJ2-6, with a possible D match to TRBD1 (6 bases). The CDR3 length is 17 residues. CDR1 and CDR2 (germline): MNHEY, SMNVEV (reference sequence). Trimming removed 3 bases at V and 0 bases at J, with 12 bases between. The CDR3 protein is CASSFFQGSSGANVLTF. The CDR3 DNA is TGTGCCAGCAGTTTTTTTCAGGGGAGCTCTGGGGCCAACGTCCTGACTTTC.

On this clonotype: A much larger clone sits a single nucleotide away, making a read error possible. The rearrangement links TRBV20-1 to TRBJ2-7; D is ambiguous. The CDR3 sequence is 16 residues long. V lost 2 bases and J 1 base, leaving 18 bases between the germline ends. Germline assignment: CDR1 DFQATT and CDR2 SNEGSKA (reference sequence). In nucleotides, the CDR3 is TGCAGTGCTAGAAATCTTCGGCGGCACCTGTCCTACGAGCAGTACTTC. As protein: CSARNLRRHLSYEQYF.

There are many counts of this clonotype. This chain connects TRBV18 to TRBJ1-5, with 10 bases identical to TRBD1. J gave up 7 bases and V 6 bases, and 9 bases lay outside the gene matches. This CDR3 region has 15 residues. Germline lookup yields CDR1 KGHSH and CDR2 LQKENI. The CDR3 reads CASSPGTGVGQPQHF. CDR3 nucleotides: TGTGCCAGCTCCCCCGGGACAGGGGTCGGACAGCCCCAGCATTTT. The entire variable domain, with the rest obtained from reference TRBV18 and TRBJ1-5, is as follows: NAGVMQNPRHLVRRRGQEARLRCSPMKGHSHVYWYRQLPEEGLKFMVYLQKENIIDESGMPKERFSAEFPKEGPSILRIQQVVRGDSAAYFCASSPGTGVGQPQHFGDGTRLSIL.

Notes on this clonotype: This may come from a read error, since a much larger clone is one base off. The gene calls are TRBV19 and TRBJ2-3; D gene unclear. This CDR3 contains 13 residues. The germline V gene has CDR1 LNHDA and CDR2 SQIVND (reference sequence). The V end was cut by 2 bases, the J end by 11 bases, with 14 bases between. This CDR3 reads CASSIRLANRQYF. The CDR3 nucleotides are TGTGCCAGTAGTATAAGACTGGCAAATAGGCAGTATTTT.

In this sample, this clonotype turned up many times. This chain links TRBV28 with TRBJ2-1; TRBD1 matches at 9 bases. The V gene's germline CDR1 is MDHEN and CDR2 SYDVKM. J gave up 5 bases and V 8 bases, and 10 bases lay outside the gene matches. CDR3 length equals 15 residues. Here the CDR3 reads CASSNWGTGNNEQFF. The CDR3 DNA reads as TGTGCCAGCTCAAATTGGGGGACAGGGAACAATGAGCAGTTCTTC.

This clonotype was picked up many times. This rearrangement joins TRBV29-1 to TRBJ2-3, with a tentative D call TRBD2 (6 bases). The CDR3 totals 13 residues. Germline CDR1 reads SQVTM; CDR2 reads ANQGSEA. V dropped 8 bases and J dropped 2 bases, with 14 bases sitting between them. DNA of the CDR3: TGCAGCCCCCGTGGCGGGACCACAGATACGCAGTATTTT. This encodes CSPRGGTTDTQYF.

Regarding this clonotype: A single base separates this from a much larger clone, so it may be a read error. The chain combines TRBV20-1 with TRBJ2-3; possibly TRBD2 for D (6 bases). Germline V lookup: CDR1 DFQATT, CDR2 SNEGSKA (reference sequence). The CDR3 is 16 residues long. The CDR3 sequence is CCANPAMPSGTDTQYF. Written as DNA, the CDR3 is TGCTGTGCTAACCCTGCGATGCCTAGCGGCACAGATACGCAGTATTTT.

The sample holds many counts of this clonotype. This chain connects TRBV20-1 to TRBJ2-3; D is perhaps TRBD1 (7 bases). This CDR3 is 15 amino acids long. Germline CDR1 and CDR2: DFQATT and SNEGSKA (reference sequence). Trimming removed 7 bases at V and 2 bases at J, with 19 bases between. The CDR3 DNA sequence: TGCAGTGTCAGGGCGGGACAGAGCACCACAGATACGCAGTATTTT. It yields the protein CSVRAGQSTTDTQYF.

This clonotype showed up many times. The gene calls are TRBV20-1 and TRBJ2-5, with 7 bases fitting TRBD2. The CDR3 has 13 residues. J lost 0 bases, V lost 7 bases, and 5 bases had no gene match. CDR1 DFQATT and CDR2 SNEGSKA come from the germline V gene (reference sequence). The DNA of the CDR3 is TGCAGTGTCACTAGCGCCGACCAAGAGACCCAGTACTTC. Its translation: CSVTSADQETQYF.

The chain uses TRBV11-3 and TRBJ2-1; D remains unclear. Trimming shortened V by 2 bases and J by 7 bases, and 15 bases separated the two germline ends. Per the germline V gene, CDR1 is SGHNT and CDR2 is YENEEA. The CDR3 is made up of 15 amino acids. CDR3 bases: TGTGCCAGCAGCTTAATCGGCTTGGCTCTAAATGAGCAGTTCTTC. It encodes CASSLIGLALNEQFF. Drawing the rest from reference TRBV11-3 and TRBJ2-1, the complete variable domain is EAGVVQSPRYKIIEKKQPVAFWCNPISGHNTLYWYLQNLGQGPELLIRYENEEAVDDSQLPKDRFSAERLKGVDSTLKIQPAELGDSAVYLCASSLIGLALNEQFFGPGTRLTVL.

This clonotype was counted at least ten times. The V gene is TRBV20-1, the J gene TRBJ2-3; weak D call: TRBD1 (6 bases). CDR1 is DFQATT, CDR2 SNEGSKA, per germline (reference sequence). CDR3 length equals 14 residues. With 6 bases removed from V and 6 bases from J, the gap between germline ends came to 19 bases. The DNA of the CDR3 is TGCAGTGCCAGGGGAGCAAAACCCCCCGATACGCAGTATTTT. It codes for CSARGAKPPDTQYF.

In regard to this clonotype: This could be a read error, since a much larger clone is one nucleotide away. The chain links TRBV10-2 to TRBJ2-7, with D perhaps matching TRBD2 (6 bases). Germline values: CDR1 WSHSY, CDR2 SAAADI. The V and J ends lost 2 bases and 5 bases respectively, with 10 bases between them. CDR3 length: 13 amino acids. In DNA form, the CDR3 reads TGCGCCAGCAGTGAGGGCAGGAGGGACGAGCAGTACTTC. Amino acids: CASSEGRRDEQYF.

This clonotype was counted many times. This chain uses TRBV20-1 with TRBJ2-1; 8 nucleotides line up with TRBD1. Trimming cost V 2 bases and J 8 bases; bases outside gene matches: 8. This CDR3 region has 14 residues. Germline V CDR1 and CDR2: DFQATT, SNEGSKA (reference sequence). In DNA form, the CDR3 reads TGCAGTGCTAGACCCGGACAGGGTGGCCATGAGCAGTTCTTC. Its protein is CSARPGQGGHEQFF.

This clonotype was seen repeatedly, ten times or more. The genes are TRBV12-3 or TRBV12-4 and TRBJ1-5, with no clear D. The CDR3 runs 12 residues. V was clipped by 4 bases and J by 5 bases, with 6 bases between them. Here the CDR3 reads CASSSGYQPQHF. CDR3 in DNA: TGTGCCAGCAGTTCCGGGTATCAGCCCCAGCATTTT.

Ten or more counts support this clonotype. The chain joins TRBV10-3 to TRBJ2-3; a weak D match, TRBD1 (6 bases). Germline lookup yields CDR1 ENHRY and CDR2 SYGVKD. This CDR3 comprises 13 residues. V lost 2 bases to trimming and J lost 9 bases, with 12 bases between them. The CDR3 loop is CAISEPRDITQYF. The CDR3 nucleotides are TGTGCCATCAGTGAGCCGAGGGACATAACGCAGTATTTT.

There are many counts of this clonotype. The chain combines TRBV20-1 with TRBJ2-1; 8 bases fit TRBD2. The CDR3 consists of 16 residues. Germline CDR1 reads DFQATT; CDR2 reads SNEGSKA (reference sequence). V lost 6 bases to trimming and J lost 1 base; unmatched junction nucleotides: 11. The CDR3 nucleotides read TGCAGTGCCCCCCCCGTAAGCGGGAGTTCCTACAATGAGCAGTTCTTC. Protein: CSAPPVSGSSYNEQFF.